Below are 7 T cell receptor beta chains sequenced from a single sample in a study of blood T cells in healthy people across ages. PCR was performed a second time for roughly 6 to 12 cycles using a sample-barcoded 5' primer and a J-beta primer mix. TCRdb re-called the 5' RACE reads through MiXCR, storing one row per CDR3 protein. The sample consists of approximately 810,000 distinct CDR3 sequences, under 35% of them appearing once. What was sequenced was blood. These receptors were obtained from a woman aged 80 or older in good health.

This clonotype was detected many times. This rearrangement joins TRBV29-1 to TRBJ2-5; D uncertain. The CDR3 runs to 12 residues. The V and J ends lost 5 bases and 2 bases respectively, with 9 bases between them. Germline V CDR1 and CDR2: SQVTM, ANQGSEA. For the CDR3, the DNA is TGCAGCGTTACGGATCGACAAGAGACCCAGTACTTC. It encodes CSVTDRQETQYF.

Of note for this clonotype: A read error may explain this, as a much larger clone is one base away. The rearrangement uses TRBV5-1 and TRBJ2-1; perhaps D is TRBD1 or TRBD2 (5 bases each). The end of the DNA fits TRBJ2-7 better, so the J call may be wrong. Germline V gene lookup returns CDR1 SGHRS and CDR2 YFSETQ. The CDR3 has 16 residues. CDR3: CASSLLLGRGYNEQYF. The CDR3 DNA is TGCGCCAGCAGCTTATTGCTCGGCCGGGGCTACAATGAGCAGTACTTC.

The chain is built from TRBV5-1 and TRBJ2-7; TRBD1 might be the D (6 bases). With 0 bases removed from V and 2 bases from J, the gap between germline ends came to 12 bases. CDR1 and CDR2 from the germline V gene are SGHRS and YFSETQ. The CDR3 is 15 amino acids. The CDR3 region is CASSLAPGQTYEQYF. CDR3 DNA: TGCGCCAGCAGCTTGGCCCCGGGACAAACCTACGAGCAGTACTTC.

The gene calls are TRBV5-1 and TRBJ1-1; possibly TRBD1 for D (6 bases). Looked up from germline, CDR1 is SGHRS and CDR2 is YFSETQ. The CDR3 runs 12 residues. The V end lost 4 bases, the J end lost 7 bases, and 11 bases lay between the germline ends. CDR3 region: CASSNQGFEAFF. In DNA form, the CDR3 reads TGCGCCAGCAGCAACCAGGGGTTTGAAGCTTTCTTT.

The chain has TRBV20-1 and TRBJ1-2; weak D call: TRBD1 (5 bases). There are 16 residues in the CDR3. V gave up 1 base and J gave up 6 bases, with 21 bases separating them. CDR1 DFQATT and CDR2 SNEGSKA come from the germline V gene (reference sequence). Here the CDR3 reads CSARGVWDGVRDGYTF. Here the CDR3 DNA reads TGCAGTGCTAGAGGGGTGTGGGACGGGGTAAGGGATGGCTACACCTTC.

A remark on this clonotype: A much more abundant neighbour one base away suggests this may be a read error. The chain employs TRBV6-2 or TRBV6-3 and TRBJ1-1, with 9 bases lining up with TRBD1. CDR3 size: 14 residues. Germline V gene sequence: CDR1 MNHEY, CDR2 SVGEGT. The CDR3 is CASSWTGANTGAFF. DNA of the CDR3: TGTGCCAGCAGTTGGACAGGGGCGAACACTGGAGCTTTCTTT.

This clonotype has a single count. This chain links TRBV27 with TRBJ2-1, with D perhaps TRBD2 (6 bases). The CDR3 contains 15 residues. Germline CDR1 and CDR2: MNHEY and SMNVEV (reference sequence). V was pared by 4 bases and J by 5 bases, with 15 bases between. The CDR3 is CASSSSEGNDNEQFF. As DNA, the CDR3 is TGTGCCAGCAGTTCTAGCGAGGGGAATGACAATGAGCAGTTCTTC.